This TCR beta chain comes out of a study of T cells after posttransplantation cyclophosphamide. Whole-study results and caveats: Later blood repertoires were often dominated by clones from the donor CD8+ memory compartment.

The CDR3 is made up of 14 amino acids. Germline trimming cut 7 bases from V and 7 bases from J; bases unmatched to any gene: 6. Germline CDR1 SNHLY, CDR2 FYNNEI. Concerning this clone itself: The antigen is undetermined.

Profiled with immunoSEQ multiplex PCR; TCRdb holds only in-frame clones, not every one. Of 45,000 to 65,000 clones listed, roughly 92% were seen once; the top ten hold 2.9%. J is TRBJ1-6 and V is TRBV2; 8 bases are a match to TRBD1. Sequences were obtained from PBMCs. This sequence originates from a woman aged 25 to 39 in good health and a related stem cell transplant donor. CDR3 nucleotide sequence: TGTGCCAGCACGCGGACAGGGAAGAATTCACCCCTCCACTTT. This translates into CASTRTGKNSPLHF.